The clone carrying this T cell receptor (beta chain) was observed a handful of times. What it binds is not known. Obtained from alopecia areata patients were lesional scalp punch biopsies along with peripheral blood. Investigators isolated RNA and reverse transcribed it into cDNA to act as the sequencing template. Clones were sequenced by immunoSEQ multiplex PCR, and TCRdb holds only the in-frame ones, with some missing. Found here are approximately 12,000 clones, approximately 55% of them singletons; the top ten hold approximately 21%. This entry is derived from a study of CD8+ T cells in alopecia areata. The overall study: Treated patients took oral tofacitinib at 5 to 10 mg twice daily. Study-level findings and limits: Lesional scalp, notably in alopecia totalis/universalis, had clonality above that of normal scalp. Scalp sample sequencing also detects resident alphabeta T cells of normal skin.

V lost 2 bases and J 2 bases, leaving 12 bases between the germline ends. The CDR3 runs to 15 residues. Germline CDR1 is MNHEY and CDR2 is SMNVEV (reference sequence). The V call is TRBV27, the J call TRBJ1-1; the D is unclear. Sequencing was done on a sample of skin. This TCR came from a human donor with alopecia areata. The CDR3 DNA follows: TGTGCCAGCAGTTTAACAAACTCGGCAAACACTGAAGCTTTCTTT. This translates into CASSLTNSANTEAFF.